Presented here are 26 T cell receptor beta chains from one specimen sequenced in a study of cytomegalovirus exposure and HLA in healthy donors. A multiplex PCR was run with 60 Vbeta primers and 13 Jbeta primers. Sequencing was performed with immunoSEQ multiplex PCR; in TCRdb, only in-frame clones are kept and a portion is missing. Of 75,000 to 100,000 clones in the sample, over 75% were seen once. The material sequenced was PBMCs. These receptor sequences come from a man in his forties in good health and CMV-seropositive.

J is TRBJ2-3 and V is TRBV10-3, with no clear D. With 7 bases removed from V and 2 bases from J, the gap between germline ends came to 13 bases. CDR1 and CDR2 from the germline V gene are ENHRY and SYGVKD. The CDR3 is 14 amino acids. DNA for the CDR3: TGTGCCATCAATCCGGGTCCTAACACAGATACGCAGTATTTT. Translating gives CAINPGPNTDTQYF.

The CDR3 here is CASSRGGRMANNSPLHF. The CDR3 DNA reads as TGCGCCAGCAGCCGCGGGGGGCGGATGGCTAATAATTCACCCCTCCACTTT. The chain uses TRBV4-1 and TRBJ1-6, with D possibly matching TRBD1 (6 bases). This CDR3 comprises 17 residues. CDR1 is MGHRA and CDR2 is YSYEKL in the germline V gene. Trimming stripped 4 bases from V and 5 bases from J, with 18 bases between.

This chain uses TRBV13 with TRBJ2-1, with D possibly TRBD2 on 5 matching bases. Deletions cut 6 bases from V and 2 bases from J, with 17 bases between. The CDR3 is 16 amino acids. CDR1 is PRHDT, CDR2 FYEKMQ, per germline (reference sequence). CDR3 bases: TGTGCCAGCAGATCTCTGGCAGCGGAGCCCTACAATGAGCAGTTCTTC. It specifies CASRSLAAEPYNEQFF.

The genes are TRBV5-1 and TRBJ1-5; D ambiguous. CDR1 SGHRS and CDR2 YFSETQ come from the germline V gene. With 0 bases removed from V and 0 bases from J, the gap between germline ends came to 7 bases. The CDR3 contains 15 residues. In nucleotides, the CDR3 is TGCGCCAGCAGCTTGGGCGGGGATAGCAATCAGCCCCAGCATTTT. This gives the protein CASSLGGDSNQPQHF.

V usage is TRBV10-3 and J usage is TRBJ1-2; D remains ambiguous. Looked up from germline, CDR1 is ENHRY and CDR2 is SYGVKD. V was trimmed by 7 bases and J by 3 bases, leaving 12 bases between them. The CDR3 runs 13 residues. CDR3 region: CAITQVPHYGYTF. CDR3 bases: TGTGCCATCACTCAGGTTCCTCACTATGGCTACACCTTC.

As to this clone: Other DNA sequences from this sample encode an identical CDR3 as well. The chain combines TRBV27 with TRBJ1-1; D remains unclear. The CDR3 is made up of 14 amino acids. The germline V and J ends were trimmed by 6 bases and 4 bases, with 15 bases remaining between them. Germline V gene data show CDR1 as MNHEY and CDR2 as SMNVEV (reference sequence). The DNA for the CDR3 is TGTGCCAGCAGCCCCGCGGCGCTGACCACTGAAGCTTTCTTT. This encodes CASSPAALTTEAFF.

This clone showed up just once. The chain carries TRBV5-1 and TRBJ2-1; the match to TRBD2 covers 9 bases. The CDR3 covers 16 residues. The germline V gene encodes CDR1 SGHRS and CDR2 YFSETQ. Unmatched junction bases numbered 6, after V lost 0 bases and J lost 5 bases. CDR3 coding DNA: TGCGCCAGCAGCTTGGCTGGGTTAGCGGGAGACAATGAGCAGTTCTTC. Its translation is CASSLAGLAGDNEQFF.

The V and J genes are TRBV18 and TRBJ2-5, with TRBD2 as a possible D gene (6 bases). There are 16 residues in the CDR3. V lost 0 bases to trimming and J lost 6 bases, with 17 bases between them. Per the germline V gene, CDR1 is KGHSH and CDR2 is LQKENI. The CDR3 sequence: CASSPPSGDSGKTQYF. CDR3 in DNA: TGTGCCAGCTCACCACCGTCGGGGGATTCGGGGAAGACCCAGTACTTC. The entire variable domain, with the rest obtained from reference TRBV18 and TRBJ2-5, is as follows: NAGVMQNPRHLVRRRGQEARLRCSPMKGHSHVYWYRQLPEEGLKFMVYLQKENIIDESGMPKERFSAEFPKEGPSILRIQQVVRGDSAAYFCASSPPSGDSGKTQYFGPGTRLLVL.

The chain couples TRBV5-1 to TRBJ1-5, with 7 bases fitting TRBD1. The ends lost 4 bases at V and 2 bases at J; junction bases unmatched: 3. The length of the CDR3 is 14 residues. CDR1 and CDR2 from the germline V gene are SGHRS and YFSETQ. The CDR3 sequence is CASSEGAGNQPQHF. The DNA for the CDR3 is TGCGCCAGCAGCGAGGGGGCAGGCAATCAGCCCCAGCATTTT.

The chain couples TRBV28 to TRBJ2-7; 7 positions agree with TRBD2. The CDR3 is 14 residues long. V lost 6 bases, J lost 9 bases, and 14 bases stayed unmatched. In germline, CDR1 is MDHEN, CDR2 SYDVKM. The CDR3 DNA sequence: TGTGCCAGCAGGGCCTTAGGACTAGGTAATCGGCAGTACTTC. This translates into CASRALGLGNRQYF.

The rearrangement links TRBV7-3 to TRBJ2-7; tentative D call: TRBD1 (5 bases). The CDR3 runs to 15 residues. The germline CDR1 and CDR2 sequences are SGHTA and FQGTGA. V was shortened by 6 bases and J by 0 bases, with 15 bases between the two germline ends. CDR3 sequence: CASSPAPTVSYEQYF. DNA of the CDR3: TGTGCCAGCAGTCCCGCCCCGACAGTCTCCTACGAGCAGTACTTC.

A remark on this clone: At one of its ends the junction is not consistent with the germline gene, which may arise from a read error. The chain links TRBV2 to TRBJ2-1; the match to TRBD2 covers 8 bases. The length of the CDR3 is 13 residues. The germline V gene has CDR1 SNHLY and CDR2 FYNNEI. CDR3 region: CAGSEGTSNEQFF. CDR3 bases: TGTGCCGGCAGTGAAGGGACTAGCAATGAGCAGTTCTTC.

The V gene is TRBV7-9, the J gene TRBJ1-4; tentatively, D is TRBD1 (6 bases). The CDR3 sequence is 16 residues long. Germline assignment: CDR1 SEHNR and CDR2 FQNEAQ (reference sequence). Trimming took off 5 bases at V and 4 bases at J, with 17 bases between the two ends. CDR3 protein: CASSPQGPAFNEKLFF. CDR3 in DNA: TGTGCCAGCAGCCCCCAGGGGCCAGCCTTTAATGAAAAACTGTTTTTT.

The chain recombines TRBV4-1 with TRBJ1-2, with D maybe TRBD1 (5 bases). The CDR3 has 15 amino acids. Trimming left V 1 base short and J 4 bases short, with 13 bases between. Germline V lookup: CDR1 MGHRA, CDR2 YSYEKL. This CDR3 is CASSQAATGLYGYTF. The CDR3 nucleotides are TGCGCCAGCAGCCAAGCGGCTACAGGCCTCTATGGCTACACCTTC.

The chain has TRBV2 and TRBJ2-7; D may be TRBD1 (6 bases). Trimming left V 0 bases short and J 2 bases short, with 17 bases between. Germline V lookup: CDR1 SNHLY, CDR2 FYNNEI. This CDR3 is built from 17 residues. CDR3 nucleotide sequence: TGTGCCAGCAGTGAAGCGCTTGGGGGCGTCTCCCCCTACGAGCAGTACTTC. This codes for CASSEALGGVSPYEQYF.

The gene calls are TRBV28 and TRBJ2-7; D perhaps matches TRBD2 (6 bases). CDR1 and CDR2 from the germline V gene are MDHEN and SYDVKM. Between the trimmed V and J ends, which lost 6 bases and 0 bases, there was a span of 12 bases. This CDR3 is 14 amino acids long. The CDR3 DNA is TGTGCCAGCAGGAGTGGAGGGCGCTCCTACGAGCAGTACTTC. It codes for CASRSGGRSYEQYF.

The chain carries TRBV10-3 and TRBJ2-3; 14 nucleotides match TRBD2. Germline CDR1 and CDR2: ENHRY and SYGVKD. After removal of 6 bases from V and 6 bases from J, the junction contained 20 bases not matched to a gene. CDR3 length: 20 residues. CDR3 loop: CAIRNPGLAGGYGISDTQYF. CDR3 in DNA: TGTGCCATCAGGAACCCCGGACTAGCGGGGGGCTATGGGATCTCGGATACGCAGTATTTT.

This chain uses TRBV5-5 with TRBJ2-7; 7 positions match TRBD1. This CDR3 has 15 amino acids. Germline V gene data show CDR1 as SGHKS and CDR2 as YYEKEE (reference sequence). V dropped 0 bases and J dropped 2; count of bases not matched to a gene: 5. The CDR3 reads CASSLEGQSTYEQYF. The CDR3, as DNA: TGTGCCAGCAGCTTGGAGGGACAGTCAACCTACGAGCAGTACTTC.

The V gene is TRBV6-1, the J gene TRBJ1-6; the D gene is possibly TRBD1 (5 bases). Germline values: CDR1 MNHNS, CDR2 SASEGT. The V end was cut by 2 bases, the J end by 14 bases, with 10 bases between. The CDR3 is 12 residues long. In DNA, the CDR3 is TGTGCCAGCAGTGAAAGCACAGGATCCCTCCACTTT. This codes for CASSESTGSLHF.

The V call is TRBV5-1, the J call TRBJ1-1, with D perhaps TRBD1 (6 bases). V was shortened by 4 bases and J by 0 bases, with 16 bases between the two germline ends. The CDR3 spans 16 residues. Germline V gene lookup returns CDR1 SGHRS and CDR2 YFSETQ. The CDR3 loop reads CASSLGWTAMNTEAFF. Here the CDR3 DNA reads TGCGCCAGCAGCCTTGGGTGGACAGCGATGAACACTGAAGCTTTCTTT.

V usage is TRBV5-4 and J usage is TRBJ2-6; no reliable D call. The CDR3 consists of 15 residues. The ends were cut back, 4 bases at V and 0 bases at J, with 8 bases in the middle. Per germline, CDR1 SGHNT and CDR2 YYREEE (reference sequence). CDR3 in amino acids: CASSVGTSGANVLTF. The CDR3 nucleotides are TGTGCCAGCAGCGTCGGTACCTCTGGGGCCAACGTCCTGACTTTC. Filled out from reference TRBV5-4 and TRBJ2-6, the complete variable domain reads ETGVTQSPTHLIKTRGQQVTLRCSSQSGHNTVSWYQQALGQGPQFIFQYYREEENGRGNFPPRFSGLQFPNYSSELNVNALELDDSALYLCASSVGTSGANVLTFGAGSRLTVL.

The chain recombines TRBV4-2 with TRBJ2-7, with 10 bases identical to TRBD2. CDR1 is LGHNA, CDR2 YNFKEQ, per germline. V shed 3 bases and J 4 bases; nucleotides not matched to a gene: 9. This CDR3 has 16 residues. The CDR3 loop reads CASSHLSSGSWYEQYF. DNA for the CDR3: TGTGCCAGCAGCCATCTTTCTAGCGGGAGTTGGTACGAGCAGTACTTC.

V and J are TRBV5-6 and TRBJ1-2, with D possibly TRBD1 on 5 matching bases. The length of the CDR3 is 14 residues. From germline, CDR1 is SGHDT and CDR2 YYEEEE. The ends were cut back, 0 bases at V and 5 bases at J, with 11 bases in the middle. The CDR3 nucleotides are TGTGCCAGCAGCTTGGGGTCAGGGATGTATGGCTACACCTTC. Amino acid sequence: CASSLGSGMYGYTF.

This clone was recorded once. J is TRBJ1-2 and V is TRBV6-5, with D unresolved. CDR1 and CDR2 (germline): MNHEY, SVGAGI. This CDR3 is 13 amino acids long. The V and J ends lost 5 bases and 6 bases respectively, with 13 bases between them. CDR3 sequence reads: CASSVTTSDGYTF. DNA for the CDR3: TGTGCCAGCAGTGTAACTACGTCGGATGGCTACACCTTC.

The gene calls are TRBV4-1 and TRBJ1-1; D gene unclear. This CDR3 is built from 16 residues. The germline V gene encodes CDR1 MGHRA and CDR2 YSYEKL. With 4 bases removed from V and 0 bases from J, the gap between germline ends came to 15 bases. CDR3 DNA sequence: TGCGCCAGCAGCCGCAGTGGTCAGGTATTGAACACTGAAGCTTTCTTT. Its protein is CASSRSGQVLNTEAFF.

This clone was recorded a few times. This chain uses TRBV28 with TRBJ1-1; D is unresolved. The CDR3 is made up of 14 amino acids. Trimming removed 10 bases at V and 1 base at J, with 16 bases between. Germline CDR1 MDHEN, CDR2 SYDVKM. CDR3 in DNA: TGTGCCACCGGGTTCGGGGATTCGAACACTGAAGCTTTCTTT. It specifies CATGFGDSNTEAFF.